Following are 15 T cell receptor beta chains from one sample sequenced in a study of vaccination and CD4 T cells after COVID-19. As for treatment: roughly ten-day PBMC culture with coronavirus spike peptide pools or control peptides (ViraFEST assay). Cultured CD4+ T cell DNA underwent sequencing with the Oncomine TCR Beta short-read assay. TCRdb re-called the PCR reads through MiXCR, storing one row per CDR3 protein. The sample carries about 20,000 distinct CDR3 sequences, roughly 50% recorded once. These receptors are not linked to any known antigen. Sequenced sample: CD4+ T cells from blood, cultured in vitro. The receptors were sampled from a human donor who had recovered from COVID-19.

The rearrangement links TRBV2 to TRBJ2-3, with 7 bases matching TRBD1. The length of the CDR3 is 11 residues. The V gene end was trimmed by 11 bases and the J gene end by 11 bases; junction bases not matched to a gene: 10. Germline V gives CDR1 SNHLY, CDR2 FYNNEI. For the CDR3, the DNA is TGTGCCTCACTCATCAGGGACAGGCAGTATTTT. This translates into CASLIRDRQYF.

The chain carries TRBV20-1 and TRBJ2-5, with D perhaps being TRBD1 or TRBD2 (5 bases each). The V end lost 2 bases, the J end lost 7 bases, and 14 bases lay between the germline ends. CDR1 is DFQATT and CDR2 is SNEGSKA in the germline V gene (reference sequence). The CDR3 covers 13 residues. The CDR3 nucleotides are TGCAGTGCTAGAAGAGGGGCGGGCGGGACCCAGTACTTC. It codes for CSARRGAGGTQYF.

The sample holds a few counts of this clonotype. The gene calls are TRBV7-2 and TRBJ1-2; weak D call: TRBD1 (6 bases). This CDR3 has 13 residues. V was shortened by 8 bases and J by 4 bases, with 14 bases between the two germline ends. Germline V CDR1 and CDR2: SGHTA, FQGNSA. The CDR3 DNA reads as TGTGCCAGCTCCTTCGAGGGGGTCTATGGCTACACCTTC. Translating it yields CASSFEGVYGYTF.

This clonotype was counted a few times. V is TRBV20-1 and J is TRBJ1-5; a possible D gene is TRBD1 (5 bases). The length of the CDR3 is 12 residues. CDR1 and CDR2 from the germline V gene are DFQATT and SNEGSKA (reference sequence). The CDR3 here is CRIRDSNQPQHF. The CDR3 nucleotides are TGCAGAATCCGGGACAGCAATCAGCCCCAGCATTTT.

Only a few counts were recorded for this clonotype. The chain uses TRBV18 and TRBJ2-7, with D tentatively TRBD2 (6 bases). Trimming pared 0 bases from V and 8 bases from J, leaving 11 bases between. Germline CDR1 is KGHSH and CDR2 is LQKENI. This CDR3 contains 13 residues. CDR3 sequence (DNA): TGTGCCAGCTCACCACCGACGGGGGAGCAGCAGTACTTC. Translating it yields CASSPPTGEQQYF. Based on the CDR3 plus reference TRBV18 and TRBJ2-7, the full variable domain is NAGVMQNPRHLVRRRGQEARLRCSPMKGHSHVYWYRQLPEEGLKFMVYLQKENIIDESGMPKERFSAEFPKEGPSILRIQQVVRGDSAAYFCASSPPTGEQQYFGPGTRLTVT.

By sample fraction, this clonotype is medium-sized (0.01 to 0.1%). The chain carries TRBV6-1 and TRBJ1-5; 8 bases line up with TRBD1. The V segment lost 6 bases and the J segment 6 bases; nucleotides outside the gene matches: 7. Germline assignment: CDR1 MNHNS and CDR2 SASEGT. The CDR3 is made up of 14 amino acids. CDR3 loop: CASRDRAGSQPQHF. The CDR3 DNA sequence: TGTGCCAGCAGGGACAGGGCCGGGAGTCAGCCCCAGCATTTT.

CDR3 sequence reads: CASSLEGSKGYTF. The CDR3 DNA sequence: TGCGCCAGCAGCTTAGAAGGCTCTAAGGGCTACACCTTC. This chain joins TRBV5-1 and TRBJ1-2; no firm D call. The CDR3 has 13 amino acids. Germline V gene sequence: CDR1 SGHRS, CDR2 YFSETQ. The germline V and J ends were trimmed by 2 bases and 8 bases, with 13 bases remaining between them.

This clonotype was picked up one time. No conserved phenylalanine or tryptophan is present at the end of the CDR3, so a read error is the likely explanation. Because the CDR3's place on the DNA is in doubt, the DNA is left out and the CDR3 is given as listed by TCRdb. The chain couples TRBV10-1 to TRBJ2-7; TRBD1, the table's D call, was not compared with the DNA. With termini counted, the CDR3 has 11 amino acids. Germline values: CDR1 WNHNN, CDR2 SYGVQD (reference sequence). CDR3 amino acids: CASSKRQGVYG.

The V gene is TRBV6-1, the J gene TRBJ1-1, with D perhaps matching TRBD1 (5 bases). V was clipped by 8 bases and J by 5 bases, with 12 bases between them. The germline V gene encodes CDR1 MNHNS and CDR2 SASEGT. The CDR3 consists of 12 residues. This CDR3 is CASSRGETEAFF. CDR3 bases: TGTGCCAGCTCCCGGGGGGAAACTGAAGCTTTCTTT.

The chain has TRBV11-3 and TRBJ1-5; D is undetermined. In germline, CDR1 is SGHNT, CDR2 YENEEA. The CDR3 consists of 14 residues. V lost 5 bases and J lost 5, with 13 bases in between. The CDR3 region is CASSPGPVDQPQHF. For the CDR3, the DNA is TGTGCCAGCAGCCCAGGACCCGTGGATCAGCCCCAGCATTTT.

The CDR3 is CATRAGAYEQYF. The CDR3 bases are TGTGCCACCAGAGCGGGAGCCTACGAGCAGTACTTC. The genes are TRBV10-3 and TRBJ2-7; 8 nucleotides line up with TRBD2. The CDR3 spans 12 residues. CDR1 ENHRY and CDR2 SYGVKD come from the germline V gene. V dropped 10 bases and J dropped 2; count of bases not matched to a gene: 4.

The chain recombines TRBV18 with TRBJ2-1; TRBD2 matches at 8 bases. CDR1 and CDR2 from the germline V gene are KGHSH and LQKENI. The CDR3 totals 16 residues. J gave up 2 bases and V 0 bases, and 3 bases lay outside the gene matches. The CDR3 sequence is CASSPPAGRAYNEQFF. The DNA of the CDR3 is TGTGCCAGCTCACCACCGGCCGGGAGGGCCTACAATGAGCAGTTCTTC.

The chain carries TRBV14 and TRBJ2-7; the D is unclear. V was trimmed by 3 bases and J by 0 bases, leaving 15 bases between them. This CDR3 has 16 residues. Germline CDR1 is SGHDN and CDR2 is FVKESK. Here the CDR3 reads CASSHKGSQSSYEQYF. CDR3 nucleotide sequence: TGTGCCAGCAGCCACAAGGGCAGTCAGAGCTCCTACGAGCAGTACTTC.

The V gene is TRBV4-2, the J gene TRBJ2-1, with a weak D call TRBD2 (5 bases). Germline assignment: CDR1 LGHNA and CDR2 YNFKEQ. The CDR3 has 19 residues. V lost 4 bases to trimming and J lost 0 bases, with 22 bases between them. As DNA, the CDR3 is TGTGCCAGCAGCCTCTTGAGAGTCCGCGGGCTGAGCTCCTACAATGAGCAGTTCTTC. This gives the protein CASSLLRVRGLSSYNEQFF.

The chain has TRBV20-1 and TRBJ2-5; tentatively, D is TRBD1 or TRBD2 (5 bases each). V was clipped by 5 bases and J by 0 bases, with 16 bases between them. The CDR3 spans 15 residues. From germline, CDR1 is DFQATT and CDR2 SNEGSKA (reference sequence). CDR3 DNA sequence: TGCAGTGCTTTCCGATTGGGGGTCGACCAAGAGACCCAGTACTTC. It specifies CSAFRLGVDQETQYF.